This record concerns one T cell receptor beta chain sequence. Its antigen remains unidentified. The entry originates in a study of cytomegalovirus exposure and HLA in healthy donors. In the study overall: In an early release, HLA-typed donors contributed 75 million to 85 million unique TCR sequences. Study outcomes and limitations: It was shown in a later analysis that HLA-associated TCR beta chains were more clonally expanded than other, equally common chains. Researchers left out some V segments, among them TRBV6-2 and TRBV6-3, as indistinguishable.

Germline assignment: CDR1 DFQATT and CDR2 SNEGSKA (reference sequence). The CDR3 is 11 amino acids. The V and J ends lost 6 bases and 3 bases respectively, with 8 bases between them. Amplification used 60 Vbeta primers and 13 Jbeta primers. Sequencing used immunoSEQ multiplex PCR; TCRdb keeps in-frame clones, though not all of them. This table has 120,000 to 150,000 clones, approximately 65% appearing once. The TCR originated in a woman aged 60-75 years in good health and CMV-seronegative. Material for sequencing was PBMCs. The chain is built from TRBV20-1 and TRBJ1-1; D is perhaps TRBD1 (6 bases). This CDR3 is CSAPGDTEAFF. The DNA of the CDR3 is TGCAGTGCCCCAGGGGACACTGAAGCTTTCTTT.